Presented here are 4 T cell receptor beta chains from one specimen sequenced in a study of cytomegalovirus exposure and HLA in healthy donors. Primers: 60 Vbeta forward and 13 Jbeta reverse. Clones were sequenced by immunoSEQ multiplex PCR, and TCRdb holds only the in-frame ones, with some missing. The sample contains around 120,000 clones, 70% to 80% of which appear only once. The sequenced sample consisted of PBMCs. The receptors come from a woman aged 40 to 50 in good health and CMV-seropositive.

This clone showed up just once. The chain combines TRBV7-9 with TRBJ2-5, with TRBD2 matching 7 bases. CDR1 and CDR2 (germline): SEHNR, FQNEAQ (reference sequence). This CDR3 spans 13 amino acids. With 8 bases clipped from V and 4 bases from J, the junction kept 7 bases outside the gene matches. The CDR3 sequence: CASLAAGVETQYF. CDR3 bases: TGTGCCAGCTTAGCGGCGGGGGTAGAGACCCAGTACTTC.

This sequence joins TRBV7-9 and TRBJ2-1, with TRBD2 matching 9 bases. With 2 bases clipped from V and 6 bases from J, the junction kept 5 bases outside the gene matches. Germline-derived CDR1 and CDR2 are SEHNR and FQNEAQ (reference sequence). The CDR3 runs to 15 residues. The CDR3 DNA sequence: TGTGCCAGCAGCTTATTGCGGGGGGGTCTCAATGAGCAGTTCTTC. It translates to CASSLLRGGLNEQFF.

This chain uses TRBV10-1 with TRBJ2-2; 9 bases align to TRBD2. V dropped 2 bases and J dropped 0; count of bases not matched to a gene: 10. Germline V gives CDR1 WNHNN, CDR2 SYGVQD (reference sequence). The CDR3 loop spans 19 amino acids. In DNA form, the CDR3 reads TGCGCCAGCAGTGAGCCCTATACTCTAGCGGGAACGAACACCGGGGAGCTGTTTTTT. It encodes CASSEPYTLAGTNTGELFF.

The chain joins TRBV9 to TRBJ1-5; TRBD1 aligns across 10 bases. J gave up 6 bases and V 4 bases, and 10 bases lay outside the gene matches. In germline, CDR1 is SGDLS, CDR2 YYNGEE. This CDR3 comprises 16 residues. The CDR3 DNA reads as TGTGCCAGCAGCCCGGGGGACAGGGGATCGGGTCAGCCCCAGCATTTT. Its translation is CASSPGDRGSGQPQHF.